The rows below give T cell receptor beta chains drawn from one sample of a study of blood T cell repertoires in COVID-19. Sequenced by immunoSEQ multiplex PCR; TCRdb stores in-frame clones only, minus some. The table has over 60,000 clones, 88% seen once. The material sequenced was peripheral blood. These receptors came from a man between 65 and 85 years old with active or convalescent COVID-19. Each CDR3 is given with its conserved first and last residue. D genes are given only for firm matches. Only some rows state a clone size, as once, few, many or a class for expanded clones.

clone_size j_call v_call d_call cdr3_nt cdr3_aa
- TRBJ2-1 TRBV3-1/TRBV3-2 - TGTGCCAGCAGCCGGGGGCCTAGCCAGGGTGAGCAGTTCTTC CASSRGPSQGEQFF
- TRBJ2-7 TRBV27 TRBD2 TGTGCCAGCAGTCGTAGCGGGAGAGACCTCTACGAGCAGTACTTC CASSRSGRDLYEQYF
- TRBJ1-2 TRBV3-1/TRBV3-2 - TGTGCCAGCAGCCAGAAGGGGCCGAATGGCTACACCTTC CASSQKGPNGYTF
- TRBJ1-5 TRBV6-5 TRBD1 TGTGCCACCGCTCAGGGGGGTAGGGCCCAGCATTTT CATAQGGRAQHF
- TRBJ2-7 TRBV11-2 TRBD2 TGTGCCAGCAGCTTCCAAAGACTAGCGGGGGGCTACGAGCAGTACTTC CASSFQRLAGGYEQYF
- TRBJ1-2 TRBV24-1 - TGTGCCACCAGTGATAACAGCTATGGCTACACCTTC CATSDNSYGYTF
- TRBJ2-3 TRBV10-1 TRBD2 TGCGCCAGCAGTGATAGCGGGAGGGAACATACGCAGTATTTT CASSDSGREHTQYF
few TRBJ2-7 TRBV28 - TGTGCCAGCAGTGGGACTCACACTACCTACGAGCAGTACTTC CASSGTHTTYEQYF
- TRBJ2-5 TRBV11-2 TRBD2 TGTGCCAGCAGCCCCCGACTAGCGGGAGGGGAGACCCAGTACTTC CASSPRLAGGETQYF
- TRBJ1-2 TRBV5-1 - TGCGCCAGCAGCTTCAGGGATCCCGACGAAGGCTACACCTTC CASSFRDPDEGYTF
- TRBJ1-2 TRBV10-3 - TGTGCCATCAGTGACAGGGATAACCATGGCTACACCTTC CAISDRDNHGYTF
few TRBJ1-1 TRBV7-8 - TGTGCCAGCAGCTTCACCGGGAGCACTGAAGCTTTCTTT CASSFTGSTEAFF
- TRBJ1-5 TRBV19 TRBD1 TGTGCCAGTAGGAATGACAGGGGGGGCAATCAGCCCCAGCATTTT CASRNDRGGNQPQHF
- TRBJ2-4 TRBV4-2 - TGTGCCAGCAGCCGGGGAGCTGCACGGGCCAAAAACATTCAGTACTTC CASSRGAARAKNIQYF
- TRBJ1-1 TRBV29-1 - TGCAGCGTCGGGAGGGGCCGGAACACTGAAGCTTTCTTT CSVGRGRNTEAFF
- TRBJ1-6 TRBV27 - TGTGCCAGCAGTTTAACAGGGCAAGCTCCGAATTCACCCCTCCACTTT CASSLTGQAPNSPLHF
- TRBJ1-2 TRBV6-1 - TGTGCCAGCAGTGAAGCCGCTCCCAGGGGCTATGGCTACACCTTC CASSEAAPRGYGYTF
- TRBJ2-7 TRBV11-2 - TGTGCCACCTCCAGGGGCTACGAGCAGTACTTC CATSRGYEQYF
- TRBJ2-2 TRBV29-1 - TGCAGCGTTAGGGGAGGGAACACCGGGGAGCTGTTTTTT CSVRGGNTGELFF
- TRBJ2-3 TRBV3-1/TRBV3-2 TRBD2 TGTGCCAGCAGCTCGGGACTAGCGGGGGGGCCGAGCACAGATACGCAGTATTTT CASSSGLAGGPSTDTQYF
- TRBJ1-6 TRBV28 - TGTGCCAGCAGTTCCAGGGTCGCCGTAATTTCACCCCTCCACTTT CASSSRVAVISPLHF
- TRBJ1-1 TRBV30 - TGTGCCTGGAGTCCCGCCACAGGGAGCGCTTTCTTT CAWSPATGSAFF
- TRBJ2-7 TRBV5-1 TRBD1 TGCGCCAGCAGCTTCGGGACAGGGGAAGTGGGGGAGCAGTACTTC CASSFGTGEVGEQYF
- TRBJ1-5 TRBV5-1 TRBD1 TGCGCCAGCAGCGTCAAGCCACAGGGGGCTGGCAATCAGCCCCAGCATTTT CASSVKPQGAGNQPQHF
- TRBJ2-2 TRBV27 - TGTGCCAGCAGAGAGTCCAACACCGGGGAGCTGTTTTTT CASRESNTGELFF
- TRBJ1-1 TRBV29-1 - TGCAGCGTTGATCGGACGGGAAACACTGAAGCTTTCTTT CSVDRTGNTEAFF
- TRBJ2-1 TRBV7-6 - TGTGCCAGCAGACGCGGGCCGACCCCCAACAATGAGCAGTTCTTC CASRRGPTPNNEQFF
- TRBJ1-6 TRBV5-1 TRBD1 TGCGCCAGCAGCTTAAGGCCAGGGGGATGGTCACCCCTCCACTTT CASSLRPGGWSPLHF
- TRBJ2-2 TRBV19 - TGTGCCAGTACAGTCGGGTCGACCGGGGAGCTGTTTTTT CASTVGSTGELFF
- TRBJ2-7 TRBV6-5 - TGTGCCAGCAGTTACCTACGAAGGAGCTCCTACGAGCAGTACTTC CASSYLRRSSYEQYF
- TRBJ1-4 TRBV4-1 TRBD1 TGCGCCAGCAGCCTGGACAGGGTGGTCGGTCCGAATGAAAAACTGTTTTTT CASSLDRVVGPNEKLFF
- TRBJ1-2 TRBV5-4 TRBD1 TGTGCCAGCAGCTTACCGGGACAGGCCTATGGCTACACCTTC CASSLPGQAYGYTF
- TRBJ2-7 TRBV29-1 - TGCAGCATACAGGGCACCTACGAGCAGTACTTC CSIQGTYEQYF
- TRBJ2-2 TRBV6-5 - TGTGCCAGCAGCCGCGTCGGGGAGCTGTTTTTT CASSRVGELFF
- TRBJ2-3 TRBV5-1 - TGCGCCAGCAGCTTGGGTCTGGGGGGAGCGGGAGATACGCAGTATTTT CASSLGLGGAGDTQYF
- TRBJ2-3 TRBV5-5 TRBD1 TGTGCCAGCAGCTTGGGGACAGGGCCCACAGATACGCAGTATTTT CASSLGTGPTDTQYF
- TRBJ1-4 TRBV27 TRBD1 TGTGCCAGCAGTCCTCGGACAGGGAGAGAGGAAAAACTGTTTTTT CASSPRTGREEKLFF
- TRBJ2-5 TRBV6-1 TRBD2 TGTGCCAGCAGTGAGGGGGGGGAAGGGGCCCAGTACTTC CASSEGGEGAQYF
- TRBJ2-1 TRBV27 TRBD2 TGTGCCAGCAGTCGACTAGCGGGAGCCGGCAATGAGCAGTTCTTC CASSRLAGAGNEQFF
- TRBJ2-5 TRBV15 - TGTGCCACCAGCAGAGGACAACAAGAGACCCAGTACTTC CATSRGQQETQYF
- TRBJ1-5 TRBV29-1 - TGCAGCGTCCGAGAGGCGGGAGATCAGCCCCAGCATTTT CSVREAGDQPQHF
- TRBJ2-1 TRBV28 TRBD2 TGTGCCAGCAGTTTAGCTGGGACTAGCGGGAGTTATGAGCAGTTCTTC CASSLAGTSGSYEQFF
- TRBJ2-2 TRBV7-3 TRBD2 TGTGCCAGCAGCTCGATAGCGGGGGCGAACACCGGGGAGCTGTTTTTT CASSSIAGANTGELFF
- TRBJ2-5 TRBV5-4 TRBD1 TGTGCCAGCAGCGGGACAGGGTCATCGGAGACCCAGTACTTC CASSGTGSSETQYF
- TRBJ2-3 TRBV3-1/TRBV3-2 TRBD2 TGTGCCAGCAGCCCGGGACTAGCGGGGGGGGGAAAGCTGACAGATACGCAGTATTTT CASSPGLAGGGKLTDTQYF